The 17 T cell receptor beta chains below come from one sample, sequenced in a study of blood T cell repertoires in COVID-19. The method was immunoSEQ multiplex PCR; TCRdb's version includes in-frame clones alone and lacks a portion of them. The sample shows 400,000 or so clones, about 88% of them seen only once. Material for sequencing was peripheral blood. The receptors derive from a human donor in a cohort sampled during active COVID-19.

The chain uses TRBV27 and TRBJ2-3; TRBD2 matches at 10 bases. The V gene end was trimmed by 5 bases and the J gene end by 6 bases; junction bases not matched to a gene: 11. The CDR3 is 16 amino acids. Germline lookup yields CDR1 MNHEY and CDR2 SMNVEV (reference sequence). The CDR3 reads CASSPSSGSFVDTQYF. The CDR3 coding sequence is TGTGCCAGCAGTCCCTCTAGCGGGAGTTTCGTGGATACGCAGTATTTT.

DNA of the CDR3: TGTGCCAGTAGTATGGGCAGCAACACTGAAGCTTTCTTT. Its protein is CASSMGSNTEAFF. The rearrangement joins TRBV19 to TRBJ1-1; D gene ambiguous. CDR1 LNHDA and CDR2 SQIVND come from the germline V gene (reference sequence). The CDR3 consists of 13 residues. V was pared by 3 bases and J by 2 bases, with 7 bases between.

The V gene is TRBV5-1, the J gene TRBJ2-1; 15 bases fit TRBD2. V gave up 3 bases and J gave up 4 bases; unmatched junction bases: 2. The germline gives CDR1 SGHRS, CDR2 YFSETQ. This CDR3 spans 16 amino acids. The CDR3 DNA sequence: TGCGCCAGCAGCTGGGGACTAGCGGGAGGTTACAATGAGCAGTTCTTC. Translation: CASSWGLAGGYNEQFF.

The CDR3 is CASSNDRLNTEAFF. The CDR3 nucleotides are TGTGCCAGTAGTAACGACAGGCTGAACACTGAAGCTTTCTTT. This chain uses TRBV19 with TRBJ1-1; maybe TRBD1 (6 bases). V lost 4 bases, J lost 0 bases, and 9 bases lay in between. CDR1 is LNHDA and CDR2 is SQIVND in the germline V gene (reference sequence). The CDR3 length is 14 residues.

The V and J genes are TRBV27 and TRBJ2-1; 12 bases are shared with TRBD2. After removal of 4 bases from V and 2 bases from J, the junction contained 6 bases not matched to a gene. The germline V gene has CDR1 MNHEY and CDR2 SMNVEV (reference sequence). The CDR3 totals 17 residues. The CDR3 DNA reads as TGTGCCAGCAGTTCTACTAGCGGGGGGTATCCCTACAATGAGCAGTTCTTC. The encoded protein is CASSSTSGGYPYNEQFF.

V gene TRBV5-1 combines with J gene TRBJ2-7, with a tentative D call TRBD2 (5 bases). This CDR3 has 14 residues. Trimming cost V 7 bases and J 3 bases, with 17 bases left between them. CDR1 is SGHRS, CDR2 YFSETQ, per germline. CDR3: CASHREERIYEQYF. CDR3 DNA sequence: TGCGCCAGCCACCGGGAAGAGCGGATCTACGAGCAGTACTTC.

This chain joins TRBV5-1 and TRBJ1-4; 9 bases agree with TRBD1. J gave up 7 bases and V 1 base, and 5 bases lay outside the gene matches. Per the germline V gene, CDR1 is SGHRS and CDR2 is YFSETQ. CDR3 length: 15 amino acids. For the CDR3, the DNA is TGCGCCAGCAGCTTGCAGGGGACAGGGTTTGAAAAACTGTTTTTT. Translating gives CASSLQGTGFEKLFF.

The J gene is TRBJ2-6, the V gene TRBV24-1; D is unclear. The CDR3 loop spans 16 amino acids. Germline CDR1 KGHDR, CDR2 SFDVKD. The V end lost 1 base, the J end lost 0 bases, and 6 bases lay between the germline ends. The CDR3 bases are TGTGCCACCAGTGATTTCTCCAGCTCTGGGGCCAACGTCCTGACTTTC. This encodes CATSDFSSSGANVLTF.

The rearrangement links TRBV5-1 to TRBJ1-6, with 9 bases matching TRBD1. The CDR3 is 15 amino acids. Germline-derived CDR1 and CDR2 are SGHRS and YFSETQ. V gave up 5 bases and J gave up 5 bases; unmatched junction bases: 5. The chain's CDR3 is CASRIGQGHNSPLHF. The CDR3 nucleotides are TGCGCCAGCAGAATTGGACAGGGGCATAATTCACCCCTCCACTTT.

This clone was seen only once. The rearrangement links TRBV6-5 to TRBJ1-4, with D unresolved. The CDR3 runs 15 residues. The germline V and J ends were trimmed by 0 bases and 0 bases, with 5 bases remaining between them. From germline, CDR1 is MNHEY and CDR2 SVGAGI. CDR3 amino acids: CASSYSRATNEKLFF. As DNA, the CDR3 is TGTGCCAGCAGTTACTCGCGAGCAACTAATGAAAAACTGTTTTTT.

The CDR3 loop is CASNMDRVGQPQHF. CDR3 DNA: TGTGCCAGTAACATGGACAGGGTGGGTCAGCCCCAGCATTTT. The chain couples TRBV19 to TRBJ1-5; the match to TRBD1 covers 8 bases. The junction had 8 bases not matched to a gene; V was cut back by 7 bases and J by 6 bases. Per the germline V gene, CDR1 is LNHDA and CDR2 is SQIVND (reference sequence). The CDR3 covers 14 residues.

The V gene is TRBV3-1 (or the pseudogene TRBV3-2), the J gene TRBJ2-1; 14 nucleotides align to TRBD2. The ends lost 2 bases at V and 2 bases at J; junction bases unmatched: 5. The CDR3 spans 18 residues. CDR1 is LGHDT and CDR2 is YNNKEL in the germline V gene (reference sequence). The CDR3 protein is CASSQTGLAGGPYNEQFF. In nucleotides, the CDR3 is TGTGCCAGCAGCCAAACTGGACTAGCGGGGGGCCCCTACAATGAGCAGTTCTTC.

The chain recombines TRBV19 with TRBJ1-5, with 7 bases matching TRBD1. V lost 5 bases to trimming and J lost 4 bases; unmatched junction nucleotides: 8. Looked up from germline, CDR1 is LNHDA and CDR2 is SQIVND (reference sequence). The CDR3 is 15 amino acids. CDR3 DNA: TGTGCCAGTAGTTCTACAGGGGAACTTAATCAGCCCCAGCATTTT. Its translation: CASSSTGELNQPQHF.

Note on this clone: The same CDR3 is also encoded by other DNA sequences in this sample. The V call is TRBV6-1, the J call TRBJ1-2; D is uncertain. The germline V gene has CDR1 MNHNS and CDR2 SASEGT. This CDR3 contains 12 residues. The V end was cut by 0 bases, the J end by 4 bases, with 3 bases between. CDR3 bases: TGTGCCAGCAGTGAAGCCTCCTATGGCTACACCTTC. The encoded protein is CASSEASYGYTF.

V is TRBV6-5 and J is TRBJ1-2; D may be TRBD1 (5 bases). CDR1 and CDR2 (germline): MNHEY, SVGAGI. The CDR3 length is 12 residues. Trimming pared 6 bases from V and 8 bases from J, leaving 13 bases between. The CDR3 DNA follows: TGTGCCAGCAGGACGGCAGGGTCGGGCTACACCTTC. Encoded protein: CASRTAGSGYTF.

This clone showed up just once. The J gene is TRBJ1-1, the V gene TRBV29-1, with a possible D match to TRBD1 (5 bases). CDR1 and CDR2 from the germline V gene are SQVTM and ANQGSEA. V dropped 4 bases and J dropped 6 bases, with 15 bases sitting between them. The CDR3 is made up of 13 amino acids. This CDR3 reads CSVVGEAAAEAFF. In nucleotides, the CDR3 is TGCAGCGTTGTGGGGGAGGCTGCAGCTGAAGCTTTCTTT.

CDR3 in amino acids: CASSPRGGGLADPNEQFF. In nucleotides, the CDR3 is TGCGCCAGCAGCCCGAGAGGTGGAGGACTAGCGGACCCGAATGAGCAGTTCTTC. The gene calls are TRBV4-1 and TRBJ2-1; 10 bases align to TRBD2. The CDR3 length is 18 residues. Germline lookup yields CDR1 MGHRA and CDR2 YSYEKL. The junction had 16 bases not matched to a gene; V was cut back by 4 bases and J by 7 bases.